These 7 T cell receptor beta chains originate from one sample sequenced in a study of blood T cells in healthy people across ages. A J-beta primer mix and a sample-barcoded 5' primer were used in a second PCR of roughly 7 to 12 cycles. TCRdb independently ran MiXCR on the 5' RACE reads; one entry per CDR3 protein. Counted here are fewer than 1,200,000 distinct CDR3 sequences, less than 25% occurring once; the ten biggest clones make up about 0.8%. This sample also belongs to another study, concerning T cells of mothers and their children.

The sample was blood. The receptor set was obtained from a girl aged 2 to 10 in good health.

The gene calls are TRBV20-1 and TRBJ2-1, with D possibly being TRBD2 (7 bases). V gave up 0 bases and J gave up 8 bases, with 17 bases separating them. Germline-derived CDR1 and CDR2 are DFQATT and SNEGSKA (reference sequence). CDR3 length equals 15 residues. The CDR3 coding sequence is TGCAGTGCTAGAGATGAGGGAGGGGGTGTCTATGAGCAGTTCTTC. Protein sequence: CSARDEGGGVYEQFF.

V gene TRBV7-9 combines with J gene TRBJ2-5, with D possibly being TRBD2 (6 bases). The germline V and J ends were trimmed by 5 bases and 6 bases, with 16 bases remaining between them. This CDR3 has 14 amino acids. CDR1 is SEHNR, CDR2 FQNEAQ, per germline (reference sequence). In DNA, the CDR3 is TGTGCCAGCAGCCCGGCGGAGGGGAAGAAGACCCAGTACTTC. This translates into CASSPAEGKKTQYF. Full variable domain (outside the CDR3, taken from reference TRBV7-9 and TRBJ2-5): DTGVSQNPRHKITKRGQNVTFRCDPISEHNRLYWYRQTLGQGPEFLTYFQNEAQLEKSRLLSDRFSAERPKGSFSTLEIQRTEQGDSAMYLCASSPAEGKKTQYFGPGTRLLVL.

The sample holds a few counts of this clonotype. V usage is TRBV7-9 and J usage is TRBJ2-7; 7 bases are a match to TRBD2. This CDR3 has 18 residues. The germline gives CDR1 SEHNR, CDR2 FQNEAQ (reference sequence). V trimming: 4 bases; J trimming: 3 bases; junction bases outside the gene matches: 18. The CDR3 protein is CASSYPTEPSGWDYEQYF. The CDR3 bases are TGTGCCAGCAGCTACCCGACTGAGCCTAGCGGTTGGGACTACGAGCAGTACTTC.

The chain joins TRBV10-3 to TRBJ2-7, with 8 bases aligning to TRBD1. The germline V gene encodes CDR1 ENHRY and CDR2 SYGVKD. V was clipped by 6 bases and J by 5 bases; unmatched bases: 6. This CDR3 is 13 amino acids long. The DNA of the CDR3 is TGTGCCATCAGGGAGACAGGGGAAAACGAGCAGTACTTC. Translation gives CAIRETGENEQYF.

Only a few counts were recorded for this clonotype. V gene TRBV6-2 or TRBV6-3 combines with J gene TRBJ2-3; 9 bases line up with TRBD2. Losses at the gene ends were 7 bases for V and 1 base for J; bases not matched to a gene: 3. Germline V gene sequence: CDR1 MNHEY, CDR2 SVGEGT. The length of the CDR3 is 14 residues. The CDR3 region has the DNA TGTGCCAGCACCGAGCGGGGGGGCACAGATACGCAGTATTTT. It encodes CASTERGGTDTQYF.

In this sample, this clonotype turned up a few times. CDR3 loop: CASSMLRGVGETQYF. In nucleotides, the CDR3 is TGCGCCAGCAGCATGCTTAGGGGGGTCGGGGAGACCCAGTACTTC. This chain uses TRBV4-3 with TRBJ2-5, with D perhaps given as TRBD1 or TRBD2 (6 bases each). V shed 5 bases and J shed 5 bases, with 18 bases lying between them. Germline V lookup: CDR1 LGHNA, CDR2 YSLEER. The CDR3 spans 15 residues.

V usage is TRBV4-2 and J usage is TRBJ2-1; 12 nucleotides agree with TRBD2. CDR3 length: 19 amino acids. Trimming removed 5 bases from V and 2 bases from J; junction bases left unmatched: 13. CDR1 is LGHNA, CDR2 YNFKEQ, per germline. In DNA, the CDR3 is TGTGCCAGCAGCGAAGGGGTACTAGCGGGGGGAGGCGCCTACAATGAGCAGTTCTTC. It translates to CASSEGVLAGGGAYNEQFF.